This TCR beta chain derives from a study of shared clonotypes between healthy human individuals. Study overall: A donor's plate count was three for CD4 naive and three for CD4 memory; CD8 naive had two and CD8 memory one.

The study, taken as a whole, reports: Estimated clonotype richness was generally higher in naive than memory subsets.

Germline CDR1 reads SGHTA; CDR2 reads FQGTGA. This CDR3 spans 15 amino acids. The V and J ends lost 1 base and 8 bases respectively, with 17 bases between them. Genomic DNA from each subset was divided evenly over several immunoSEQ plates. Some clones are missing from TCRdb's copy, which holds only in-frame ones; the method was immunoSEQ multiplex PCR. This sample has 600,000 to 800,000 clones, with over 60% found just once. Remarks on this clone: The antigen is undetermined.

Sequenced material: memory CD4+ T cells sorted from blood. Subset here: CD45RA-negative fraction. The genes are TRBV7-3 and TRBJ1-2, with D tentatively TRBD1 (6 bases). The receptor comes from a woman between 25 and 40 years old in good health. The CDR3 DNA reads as TGTGCCAGCAGCTTAAATCGACTACAGGGTGGAGGCTACACCTTC. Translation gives CASSLNRLQGGGYTF.